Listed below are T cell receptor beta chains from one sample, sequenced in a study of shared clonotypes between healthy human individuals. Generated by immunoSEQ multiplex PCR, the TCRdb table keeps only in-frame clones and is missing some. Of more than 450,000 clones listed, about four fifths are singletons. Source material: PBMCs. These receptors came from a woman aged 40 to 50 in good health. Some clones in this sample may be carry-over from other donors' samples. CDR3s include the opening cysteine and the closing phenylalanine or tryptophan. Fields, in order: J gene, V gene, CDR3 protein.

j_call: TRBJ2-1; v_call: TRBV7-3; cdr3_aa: CASSLSPGGRAENEQFF
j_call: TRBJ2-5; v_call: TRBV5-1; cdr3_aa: CASSLGPGDYQETQYF
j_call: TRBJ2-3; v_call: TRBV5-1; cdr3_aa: CASSTGQGGDTQYF
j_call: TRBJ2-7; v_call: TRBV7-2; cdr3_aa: CASSLGYASYEQYF
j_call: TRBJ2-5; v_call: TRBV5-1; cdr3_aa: CASSLEDETQYF
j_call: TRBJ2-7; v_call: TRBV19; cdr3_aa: CASRGGQFSEQYF
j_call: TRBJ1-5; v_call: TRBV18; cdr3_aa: CASSPRLGTGGEQPQHF
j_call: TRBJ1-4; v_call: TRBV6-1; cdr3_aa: CASSESIGQGNEKLFF
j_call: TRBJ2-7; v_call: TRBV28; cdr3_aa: CASRLWSSYEQYF
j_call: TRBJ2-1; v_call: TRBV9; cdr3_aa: CASSVGRGQGAYNEQFF
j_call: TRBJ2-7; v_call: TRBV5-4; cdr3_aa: CASSLGLAGVAYEQYF
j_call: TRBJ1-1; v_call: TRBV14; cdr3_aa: CASSQGGTVNTEAFF
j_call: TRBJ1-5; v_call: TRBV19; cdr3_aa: CASSIVFRRGSNQPQHF
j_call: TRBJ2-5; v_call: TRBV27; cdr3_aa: CASSFDRGTQETQYF
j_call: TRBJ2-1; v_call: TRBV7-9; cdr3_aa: CASSGVGQGNNEQFF
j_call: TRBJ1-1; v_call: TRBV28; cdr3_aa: CASSLGGDTEAFF
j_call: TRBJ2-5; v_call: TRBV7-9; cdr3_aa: CASSPAGLLGETQYF
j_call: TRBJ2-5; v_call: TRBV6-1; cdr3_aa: CATARGGKLQETQYF
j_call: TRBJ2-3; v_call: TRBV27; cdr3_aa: CASSSTHPADTQYF
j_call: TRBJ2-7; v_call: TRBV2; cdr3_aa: CASSPGQITYEQYF
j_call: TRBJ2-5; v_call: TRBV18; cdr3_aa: CASSPSLGPGGKETQYF
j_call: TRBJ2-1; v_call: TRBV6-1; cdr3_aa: CASSEEVGGTNYNEQFF
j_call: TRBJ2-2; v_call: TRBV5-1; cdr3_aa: CASSIGQGNTGELFF
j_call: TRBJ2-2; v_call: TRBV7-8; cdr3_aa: CASSHRGSNTGELFF
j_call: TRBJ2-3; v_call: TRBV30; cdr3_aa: CAWSVGISDTQYF
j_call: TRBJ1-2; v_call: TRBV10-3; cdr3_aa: CAIAQGQGYGYTF
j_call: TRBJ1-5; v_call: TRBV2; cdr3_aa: CASRPGTAPSQPQHF
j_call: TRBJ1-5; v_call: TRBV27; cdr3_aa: CASSFTGEQPQHF
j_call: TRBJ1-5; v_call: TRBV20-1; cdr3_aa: CSASNNQPQHF
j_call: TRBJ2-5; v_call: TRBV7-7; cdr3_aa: CASSLSQTQETQYF
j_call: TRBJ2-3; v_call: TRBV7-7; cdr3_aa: CASSLSGGEADTQYF
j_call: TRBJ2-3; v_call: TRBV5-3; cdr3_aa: CARSLWVRLAESSSTDTQYF
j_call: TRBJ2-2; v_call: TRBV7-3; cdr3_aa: CASSLTSGTGELFF
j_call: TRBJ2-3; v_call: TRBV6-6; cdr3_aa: CASITQGTDTQYF
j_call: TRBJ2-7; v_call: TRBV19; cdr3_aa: CATRDNSYEQYF
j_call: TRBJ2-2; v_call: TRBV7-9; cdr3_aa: CASSGDTGELFF
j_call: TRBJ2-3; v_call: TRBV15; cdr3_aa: CATSGGGHTDTQYF
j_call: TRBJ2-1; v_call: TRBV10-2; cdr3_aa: CASSKSSGRRDNEQFF
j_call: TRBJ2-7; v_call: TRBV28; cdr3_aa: CASSLGPGRLSYEQCF
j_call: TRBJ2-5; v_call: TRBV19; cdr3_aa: CASSWGRQETQYF
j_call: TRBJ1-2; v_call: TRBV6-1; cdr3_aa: CASSELDRSNYGYTF
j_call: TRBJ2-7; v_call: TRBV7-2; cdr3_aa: CASSPGWEGTSYEQYF